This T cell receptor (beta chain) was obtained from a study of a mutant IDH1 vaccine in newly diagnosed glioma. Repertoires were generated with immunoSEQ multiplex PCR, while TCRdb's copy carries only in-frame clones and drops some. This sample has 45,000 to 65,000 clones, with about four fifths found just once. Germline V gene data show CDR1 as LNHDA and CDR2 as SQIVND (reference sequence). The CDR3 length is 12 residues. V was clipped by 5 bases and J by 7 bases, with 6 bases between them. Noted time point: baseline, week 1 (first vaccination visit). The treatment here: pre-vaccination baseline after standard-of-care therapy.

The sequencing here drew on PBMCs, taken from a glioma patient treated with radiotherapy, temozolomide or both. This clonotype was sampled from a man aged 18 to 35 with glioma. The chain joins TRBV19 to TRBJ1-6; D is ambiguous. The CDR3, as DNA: TGTGCCAGTAGTTTGTTCAATTCACCCCTCCACTTT. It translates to CASSLFNSPLHF.